Shown below are 25 T cell receptor beta chains from a single sample sequenced in a study of regulatory T cells in long-lasting Graves disease. Arm-PCR with iRepertoire HTBI primers amplified the CDR3 regions for these TCR beta libraries. TCRdb redid the calling of the multiplex PCR reads with MiXCR, one entry per CDR3 protein. The table records about 290,000 distinct CDR3 sequences, around 20% of them present only once. Time point meaning: persistent/refractory GD, antithyroid drugs over 5 years with positive TRAb. There was RNA extracted from PBMCs, and the TCR library was made from it. This material consisted of peripheral blood mononuclear cells (PBMCs), taken when the disease was refractory, from a patient treated with antithyroid drugs. The receptors derive from a female donor with Graves disease.

The sample holds a few counts of this clonotype. The chain uses TRBV10-3 and TRBJ1-1; D is ambiguous. V was shortened by 5 bases and J by 1 base, with 5 bases between the two germline ends. CDR1 is ENHRY, CDR2 SYGVKD, per germline. The CDR3 has 12 residues. CDR3 nucleotides: TGTGCCATCAGTAAACCGAACACTGAAGCTTTCTTT. Translating gives CAISKPNTEAFF.

The chain combines TRBV7-9 with TRBJ1-5; TRBD1 might be the D (5 bases). The CDR3 is 16 residues long. V lost 6 bases and J lost 4, with 19 bases in between. Germline V gene sequence: CDR1 SEHNR, CDR2 FQNEAQ (reference sequence). CDR3 region: CASRAKRVQVNQPQHF. CDR3 DNA sequence: TGTGCCAGCAGAGCCAAGCGAGTACAGGTGAATCAGCCCCAGCATTTT.

The chain has TRBV29-1 and TRBJ1-2, with D hard to call. The CDR3 spans 11 residues. V lost 4 bases and J 1 base, leaving 4 bases between the germline ends. CDR1 and CDR2 from the germline V gene are SQVTM and ANQGSEA. Here the CDR3 DNA reads TGCAGCGTTGCATTTAACTATGGCTACACCTTC. Translated: CSVAFNYGYTF.

Ten or more counts support this clonotype. This sequence joins TRBV12-3 or TRBV12-4 and TRBJ2-7; the match to TRBD1 covers 7 bases. The CDR3 extends over 14 amino acids. V gave up 5 bases and J gave up 3 bases; unmatched junction bases: 7. In DNA form, the CDR3 reads TGTGCCAGCAGTCGAGACAGGGATCTCTACGAGCAGTACTTC. This translates into CASSRDRDLYEQYF.

This clonotype was recorded at least ten times. The gene calls are TRBV2 and TRBJ2-1; D is uncertain. Trimming removed 2 bases from V and 2 bases from J, with 10 bases in between. This CDR3 is 15 amino acids long. Germline CDR1 SNHLY, CDR2 FYNNEI. This chain's CDR3 is CASSESLGTYNEQFF. DNA of the CDR3: TGTGCCAGCAGTGAAAGTTTGGGGACCTACAATGAGCAGTTCTTC.

This clonotype was observed a handful of times. The V and J genes are TRBV5-1 and TRBJ2-7; D is unclear. Germline-derived CDR1 and CDR2 are SGHRS and YFSETQ. The CDR3 sequence is 14 residues long. The V gene lost 4 bases and the J gene lost 5 bases, with 16 bases spanning the gap. The DNA for the CDR3 is TGCGCCAGCAGCCCCTTCTGGGCGCAAGACGAGCAGTACTTC. Encoded protein: CASSPFWAQDEQYF. Based on the CDR3 plus reference TRBV5-1 and TRBJ2-7, the full variable domain is KAGVTQTPRYLIKTRGQQVTLSCSPISGHRSVSWYQQTPGQGLQFLFEYFSETQRNKGNFPGRFSGRQFSNSRSEMNVSTLELGDSALYLCASSPFWAQDEQYFGPGTRLTVT.

This clonotype was recorded at least ten times. The chain recombines TRBV18 with TRBJ2-5; no clear D gene. The CDR3 sequence is 14 residues long. V dropped 0 bases and J dropped 3 bases, with 8 bases sitting between them. Per germline, CDR1 KGHSH and CDR2 LQKENI. In nucleotides, the CDR3 is TGTGCCAGCTCACCACCGGTTTCCGAAGAGACCCAGTACTTC. It is translated as CASSPPVSEETQYF. The full variable domain, in which reference TRBV18 and TRBJ2-5 provide the parts outside the CDR3, is NAGVMQNPRHLVRRRGQEARLRCSPMKGHSHVYWYRQLPEEGLKFMVYLQKENIIDESGMPKERFSAEFPKEGPSILRIQQVVRGDSAAYFCASSPPVSEETQYFGPGTRLLVL.

This clonotype was seen more than once but under ten times. The chain joins TRBV9 to TRBJ2-2, with D perhaps matching TRBD1 (6 bases). There are 16 residues in the CDR3. Germline assignment: CDR1 SGDLS and CDR2 YYNGEE. V lost 1 base, J lost 3 bases, and 13 bases lay in between. The CDR3 loop is CASSVPGQIDTGELFF. CDR3 nucleotides: TGTGCCAGCAGCGTACCAGGACAGATCGACACCGGGGAGCTGTTTTTT.

The V call is TRBV7-2, the J call TRBJ2-3, with TRBD2 identical over 9 bases. J was trimmed by 0 bases and V by 5 bases; bases with no gene match: 9. CDR3 length: 17 amino acids. Germline-derived CDR1 and CDR2 are SGHTA and FQGNSA. CDR3 nucleotides: TGTGCCAGCAGCCGCCAATCTAGCGGGACTAGCACAGATACGCAGTATTTT. This gives the protein CASSRQSSGTSTDTQYF.

There are many counts of this clonotype. This chain uses TRBV2 with TRBJ1-1, with no clear D. The V end was cut by 1 base, the J end by 11 bases, with 14 bases between. Germline loops: CDR1 SNHLY, CDR2 FYNNEI. The CDR3 is 13 residues long. CDR3 amino acids: CASSEGYSARAFF. CDR3 sequence (DNA): TGTGCCAGCAGTGAAGGGTATTCGGCCCGGGCTTTCTTT.

This clonotype has more than one count but fewer than ten. This rearrangement joins TRBV28 to TRBJ2-5; perhaps TRBD1 as D (6 bases). The CDR3 has 15 residues. Per germline, CDR1 MDHEN and CDR2 SYDVKM. Trimming pared 2 bases from V and 4 bases from J, leaving 14 bases between. CDR3 amino acids: CASSLGDTTRETQYF. CDR3 sequence (DNA): TGTGCCAGCAGTTTAGGGGACACGACGCGAGAGACCCAGTACTTC. Together with reference TRBV28 and TRBJ2-5, the CDR3 gives the full variable domain: DVKVTQSSRYLVKRTGEKVFLECVQDMDHENMFWYRQDPGLGLRLIYFSYDVKMKEKGDIPEGYSVSREKKERFSLILESASTNQTSMYLCASSLGDTTRETQYFGPGTRLLVL.

This clonotype was seen more than once but under ten times. V gene TRBV28 combines with J gene TRBJ2-7; 9 bases are shared with TRBD2. Trimming removed 3 bases from V and 6 bases from J; junction bases left unmatched: 15. Germline values: CDR1 MDHEN, CDR2 SYDVKM. The CDR3 runs to 17 residues. CDR3 nucleotide sequence: TGTGCCAGCAGTTTCCCCCCGTTGGTAGCGGGAGCTTTCGAGCAGTACTTC. It specifies CASSFPPLVAGAFEQYF.

The table lists this clonotype with many counts. The genes are TRBV6-2 or TRBV6-3 and TRBJ2-7, with TRBD1 matching 8 bases. The V segment lost 10 bases and the J segment 4 bases; nucleotides outside the gene matches: 12. CDR1 and CDR2 from the germline V gene are MNHEY and SVGEGT. CDR3 length: 14 residues. The CDR3 coding sequence is TGTGCCACTACATGGGGGACAGGCGTTTACGAGCAGTACTTC. The encoded protein is CATTWGTGVYEQYF.

This clonotype was found many times. The chain employs TRBV30 and TRBJ2-2; D uncertain. CDR1 and CDR2 from the germline V gene are GTSNPN and SVGIG (reference sequence). The CDR3 runs to 13 residues. V was clipped by 4 bases and J by 1 base, with 7 bases between them. Here the CDR3 reads CAWTNKNTGELFF. In DNA form, the CDR3 reads TGTGCCTGGACTAACAAGAACACCGGGGAGCTGTTTTTT.

The chain joins TRBV7-6 to TRBJ2-3; 8 bases fit TRBD1. This CDR3 comprises 15 residues. V dropped 5 bases and J dropped 6; count of bases not matched to a gene: 10. Per germline, CDR1 SGHVS and CDR2 FNYEAQ. DNA of the CDR3: TGTGCCAGCAGCGCGGACAGGGTAGGCCCTGATACGCAGTATTTT. Its translation is CASSADRVGPDTQYF.

A few counts support this clonotype. The V and J genes are TRBV15 and TRBJ2-2; TRBD1 might be the D (6 bases). This CDR3 spans 17 amino acids. From germline, CDR1 is LNHNV and CDR2 YYDKDF (reference sequence). Trimming took off 1 base at V and 7 bases at J, with 19 bases between the two ends. The CDR3 sequence is CATSRGDRFGSGGELFF. DNA of the CDR3: TGTGCCACCAGCAGAGGCGACAGGTTCGGGTCCGGCGGGGAGCTGTTTTTT.

In its sample, this clonotype was seen many times. This chain links TRBV28 with TRBJ1-6; D gene ambiguous. Trimming stripped 7 bases from V and 0 bases from J, with 10 bases between. CDR1 is MDHEN, CDR2 SYDVKM, per germline. CDR3 length: 15 amino acids. CDR3 residues: CASNLGISYNSPLHF. CDR3 sequence (DNA): TGTGCCAGCAACCTGGGGATCTCCTATAATTCACCCCTCCACTTT.

This clonotype was observed many times. V and J are TRBV28 and TRBJ2-2; D gene unclear. The germline V gene has CDR1 MDHEN and CDR2 SYDVKM. The CDR3 runs 16 residues. V lost 2 bases to trimming and J lost 6 bases, with 16 bases between them. The CDR3 DNA follows: TGTGCCAGCAGTTTAGTTCGGTATGGGCTGGCCGGGGAGCTGTTTTTT. It is translated as CASSLVRYGLAGELFF.

This clonotype has more than one count but fewer than ten. The chain couples TRBV4-1 to TRBJ2-7, with 9 bases that match TRBD2. The CDR3 loop spans 15 amino acids. Germline trimming cut 1 base from V and 4 bases from J; bases unmatched to any gene: 5. Germline CDR1 reads MGHRA; CDR2 reads YSYEKL. The CDR3 loop is CASSQAGLARYEQYF. The CDR3 DNA follows: TGCGCCAGCAGCCAAGCGGGACTAGCCCGATACGAGCAGTACTTC.

This clonotype was counted a few times. The genes are TRBV28 and TRBJ1-2; D may be TRBD1 (5 bases). V lost 3 bases, J lost 4 bases, and 15 bases lay in between. Germline V CDR1 and CDR2: MDHEN, SYDVKM. This CDR3 comprises 15 residues. Here the CDR3 reads CASSFGGVGPYGYTF. CDR3 nucleotides: TGTGCCAGCAGTTTCGGGGGGGTGGGTCCCTATGGCTACACCTTC.

This clonotype was observed a handful of times. The chain employs TRBV29-1 and TRBJ1-2, with D unclear. The CDR3 has 11 residues. Germline V gene lookup returns CDR1 SQVTM and CDR2 ANQGSEA. V was cut by 4 bases and J by 6 bases, with 9 bases left in between. CDR3 nucleotide sequence: TGCAGCGTTGCCATCAGTGATGGCTACACCTTC. Translating it yields CSVAISDGYTF.

There are many counts of this clonotype. This rearrangement joins TRBV7-2 to TRBJ2-7, with 11 bases aligning to TRBD2. Germline V lookup: CDR1 SGHTA, CDR2 FQGNSA. Unmatched junction bases numbered 7, after V lost 6 bases and J lost 12 bases. This CDR3 has 12 amino acids. DNA for the CDR3: TGTGCCAGCAGTTATAGCGGGAGGGCCGCGTACTTC. Translating it yields CASSYSGRAAYF. The variable domain in full, completed from reference TRBV7-2 and TRBJ2-7, reads GAGVSQSPSNKVTEKGKDVELRCDPISGHTALYWYRQSLGQGLEFLIYFQGNSAPDKSGLPSDRFSAERTGGSVSTLTIQRTQQEDSAVYLCASSYSGRAAYFGPGTRLTVT.

There are many counts of this clonotype. The gene calls are TRBV28 and TRBJ2-5; D may be TRBD2 (6 bases). Trimming removed 2 bases at V and 3 bases at J, with 16 bases between. Germline assignment: CDR1 MDHEN and CDR2 SYDVKM. This CDR3 has 16 residues. The CDR3 DNA reads TGTGCCAGCAGTTTACCCCCTGGGGGGAGCAAAGAGACCCAGTACTTC. Translated: CASSLPPGGSKETQYF.

This clonotype has only a few counts. The rearrangement uses TRBV6-5 and TRBJ2-3; the D gene is possibly TRBD1 (6 bases). Germline V gene lookup returns CDR1 MNHEY and CDR2 SVGAGI. This CDR3 has 17 amino acids. The V gene lost 2 bases and the J gene lost 0 bases, with 15 bases spanning the gap. The CDR3: CASSYGGRTASTDTQYF. CDR3 nucleotide sequence: TGTGCCAGCAGTTACGGGGGAAGGACAGCTAGCACAGATACGCAGTATTTT.

The chain employs TRBV20-1 and TRBJ1-2; D is unresolved. The germline CDR1 and CDR2 sequences are DFQATT and SNEGSKA (reference sequence). V was clipped by 3 bases and J by 3 bases, with 8 bases between them. The CDR3 contains 12 residues. The CDR3 reads CSASPGDYGYTF. The CDR3 DNA follows: TGCAGTGCTAGTCCGGGAGACTATGGCTACACCTTC.